The rows below give T cell receptor beta chains drawn from one sample of a study of regulatory T cells in long-lasting Graves disease. Each CDR3 protein gets one entry after TCRdb re-called the multiplex PCR reads with MiXCR. Found here are about 530,000 distinct CDR3 sequences, more than 15% of them singletons; the top ten hold roughly 25%. The sample also formed part of further work on T cells in Graves' hyperthyroidism and ophthalmopathy.

This sample comprised peripheral blood mononuclear cells (PBMCs), obtained at new diagnosis, from a patient treated with antithyroid drugs. All receptors derive from a woman aged 35-65 years with Graves disease. CDR3s include the opening cysteine and the closing phenylalanine or tryptophan. The D gene is left open where the match is weak. Not all rows give a size; the values are once, few, many and, for expanded clones, a class.

V gene	D gene	clone size	J gene	CDR3 protein	CDR3 DNA
TRBV12-3/TRBV12-4	TRBD2	NA	TRBJ2-7	CASSPATSGVPYEQYF	TGTGCCAGCAGTCCCGCCACTAGCGGGGTACCCTACGAGCAGTACTTC
TRBV28	TRBD1	many	TRBJ1-2	CASSLMTGIGGYTF	TGTGCCAGCAGTCTAATGACAGGGATTGGTGGCTACACCTTC
TRBV18	NA	many	TRBJ2-3	CASSPGPQTDTQYF	TGTGCCAGCTCACCAGGGCCCCAGACAGATACGCAGTATTTT
TRBV20-1	NA	few	TRBJ2-2	CSARVPGTNTGELFF	TGCAGTGCTAGAGTACCGGGCACGAACACCGGGGAGCTGTTTTTT
TRBV24-1	TRBD1	many	TRBJ1-2	CATSEPGQSYGYTF	TGTGCCACCAGTGAGCCGGGACAGAGCTATGGCTACACCTTC
TRBV11-2	NA	many	TRBJ2-7	CASSGVWGREQYF	TGTGCCAGCAGCGGGGTCTGGGGTAGGGAGCAGTACTTC
TRBV19	NA	NA	TRBJ2-3	CASSKQGENTDTQYF	TGTGCCAGTAGTAAACAGGGAGAAAACACAGATACGCAGTATTTT
TRBV20-1	NA	NA	TRBJ1-2	CSAEETANYGYTF	TGCAGTGCTGAGGAGACAGCTAACTATGGCTACACCTTC
TRBV5-6	TRBD2	many	TRBJ2-1	CASSLEPGLAGLPSYNEQFF	TGTGCCAGCAGCTTGGAGCCAGGACTAGCGGGGTTACCCTCCTACAATGAGCAGTTCTTC
TRBV12-3/TRBV12-4	TRBD2	many	TRBJ2-7	CASSSLQAGAYEQYF	TGTGCCAGCAGTTCCCTCCAAGCGGGGGCCTACGAGCAGTACTTC
TRBV10-3	NA	many	TRBJ1-2	CAISESQLIQSNYGYTF	TGTGCCATCAGTGAGTCTCAGCTTATACAGTCGAACTATGGCTACACCTTC
TRBV7-9	TRBD2	NA	TRBJ2-7	CASRGGIGHEQYF	TGTGCCAGCAGGGGAGGGATCGGGCACGAGCAGTACTTC
TRBV10-3	TRBD1	few	TRBJ1-6	CAITDRGNSPLHF	TGTGCCATCACCGACAGGGGCAATTCACCCCTCCACTTT
TRBV3-1	NA	many	TRBJ1-6	CASSQGQAYNSPLHF	TGTGCCAGCAGCCAAGGACAGGCTTATAATTCACCCCTCCACTTT
TRBV28	NA	many	TRBJ2-7	CASSSPRDHYQAEQYF	TGTGCCAGCAGCTCTCCCCGGGACCACTACCAAGCCGAGCAGTACTTC
TRBV29-1	NA	few	TRBJ1-2	CSVPTGRDYGYTF	TGCAGCGTTCCTACAGGGCGAGACTATGGCTACACCTTC
TRBV5-8	NA	few	TRBJ2-7	CASSWTAASYEQYF	TGTGCCAGCAGCTGGACCGCAGCGTCCTACGAGCAGTACTTC
TRBV11-1	TRBD2	many	TRBJ2-3	CASSLLAGSTDTQYF	TGTGCCAGCAGCTTACTAGCGGGAAGCACAGATACGCAGTATTTT
TRBV20-1	TRBD2	few	TRBJ2-7	CSAREALAGASPYEQYF	TGCAGTGCTAGAGAGGCTCTAGCGGGGGCCTCACCCTACGAGCAGTACTTC
TRBV12-3/TRBV12-4	NA	few	TRBJ1-2	CASSLVGQYGYTF	TGTGCCAGCAGTTTAGTGGGCCAGTATGGCTACACCTTC
TRBV20-1	NA	NA	TRBJ1-4	CSAGRPGFSLDEKLFF	TGCAGTGCTGGGAGGCCAGGGTTTAGTTTGGATGAAAAACTGTTTTTT
TRBV4-1	NA	few	TRBJ2-7	CASSQDPVASYEQYF	TGCGCCAGCAGCCAAGATCCGGTCGCCTCCTACGAGCAGTACTTC
TRBV5-1	TRBD1	NA	TRBJ2-5	CASLDRPGETQYF	TGCGCCAGCTTGGACAGGCCGGGGGAGACCCAGTACTTC
TRBV28	NA	once	TRBJ1-1	CATRAWTDENTEAFF	TGTGCCACCCGAGCATGGACCGACGAGAACACTGAAGCTTTCTTT
TRBV4-1	NA	NA	TRBJ2-5	CASSQEMGGEQETQYF	TGCGCCAGCAGCCAAGAAATGGGCGGAGAGCAAGAGACCCAGTACTTC
TRBV9	NA	NA	TRBJ1-4	CASSEGPINEKLFF	TGTGCCAGCAGCGAGGGACCGATTAATGAAAAACTGTTTTTT
TRBV6-9	NA	many	TRBJ1-5	CASSYKSNQPQHF	TGTGCCAGCAGTTACAAGAGCAATCAGCCCCAGCATTTT